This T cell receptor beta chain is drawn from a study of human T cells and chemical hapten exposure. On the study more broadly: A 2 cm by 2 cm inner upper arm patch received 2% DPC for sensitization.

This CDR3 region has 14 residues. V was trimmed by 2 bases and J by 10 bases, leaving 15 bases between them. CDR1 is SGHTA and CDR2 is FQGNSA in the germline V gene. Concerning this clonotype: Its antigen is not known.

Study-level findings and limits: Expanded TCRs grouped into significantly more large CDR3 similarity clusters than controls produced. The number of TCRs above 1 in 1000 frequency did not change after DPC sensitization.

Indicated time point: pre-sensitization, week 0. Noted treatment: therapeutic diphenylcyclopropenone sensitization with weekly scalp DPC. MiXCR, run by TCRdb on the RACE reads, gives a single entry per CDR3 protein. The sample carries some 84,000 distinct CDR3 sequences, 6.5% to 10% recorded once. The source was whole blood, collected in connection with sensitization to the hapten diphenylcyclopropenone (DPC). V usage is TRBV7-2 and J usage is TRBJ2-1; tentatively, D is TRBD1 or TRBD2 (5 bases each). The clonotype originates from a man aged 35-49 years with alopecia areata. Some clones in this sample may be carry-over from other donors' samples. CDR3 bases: TGTGCCAGCAGCTTAACATTCGGGACGTACGAGCAGTTCTTC. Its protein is CASSLTFGTYEQFF. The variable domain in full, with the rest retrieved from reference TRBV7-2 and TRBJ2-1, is GAGVSQSPSNKVTEKGKDVELRCDPISGHTALYWYRQSLGQGLEFLIYFQGNSAPDKSGLPSDRFSAERTGGSVSTLTIQRTQQEDSAVYLCASSLTFGTYEQFFGPGTRLTVL.